Listed below are T cell receptor beta chains from one sample, sequenced in a study of CD8 T cells in Susac syndrome. TCRdb fed the immunoSEQ multiplex PCR reads into MiXCR, producing one record per CDR3 protein. The profile shows hundreds of thousands of distinct CDR3 sequences, 90% to 97% of them singletons. Sequencing used CD4+ T cells from PBMCs. The receptors stem from a human donor with Susac syndrome. Each CDR3 is given with its conserved first and last residue. The D gene is left open where the match is weak. Clone size is shown for a subset of rows, as once, few, many or a class of expanded clone.

D	size	J	length	V	DNA	CDR3
TRBD2	.	TRBJ2-3	13	TRBV20-1	TGCAGTGCTAGGGGGACTAGTACGAATACGCAGTATTTT	CSARGTSTNTQYF
.	.	TRBJ2-2	16	TRBV20-1	TGCAGTGCTAGACGTGCCGGGAGTGAACGAACCGGGGAGCTGTTTTTT	CSARRAGSERTGELFF
.	.	TRBJ2-7	13	TRBV12-3/TRBV12-4	TGTGCCAGCAGTTCCACAGACTCCTACGAGCAGTACTTC	CASSSTDSYEQYF
.	.	TRBJ1-2	12	TRBV7-9	TGTGCCAGCAGCCCCGATTACTATGGCTACACCTTC	CASSPDYYGYTF
TRBD1	few	TRBJ2-7	15	TRBV28	TGTGCCAGCAGCCCACCGGGACAGGGAACCTACGAGCAGTACTTC	CASSPPGQGTYEQYF
.	once	TRBJ1-5	13	TRBV28	TGTGCCAGCAGTTTGCCACCGAATCAGCCCCAGCATTTT	CASSLPPNQPQHF
.	.	TRBJ2-1	13	TRBV27	TGTGCCAGCAGTTTATGGGGTAGCCATGAGCAGTTCTTC	CASSLWGSHEQFF
.	.	TRBJ2-3	15	TRBV25-1	TGTGCCAGCAGTGACGGACTCGAATACGCAGATACGCAGTATTTT	CASSDGLEYADTQYF
.	.	TRBJ1-4	14	TRBV7-9	TGTGCCAGCTCCCCCGCCGGATCTCGGGAAAAACTGTTTTTT	CASSPAGSREKLFF
.	.	TRBJ1-1	12	TRBV30	TGTGCCTGGAGTCCCTCCATTGGTGAAGCTTTCTTT	CAWSPSIGEAFF
TRBD1	once	TRBJ1-2	13	TRBV30	TGTGCCTGGAGTGTCCAGGGGGGGTTCGGCTACACCTTC	CAWSVQGGFGYTF
TRBD1	.	TRBJ1-5	15	TRBV20-1	TGCAGTGCTAGAGATTGGCAGGGGGCCAATCAGCCCCAGCATTTT	CSARDWQGANQPQHF
.	.	TRBJ1-4	12	TRBV29-1	TGCAGCGCGACAGCATCTAATGAACAACTGTTTTTT	CSATASNEQLFF
TRBD2	.	TRBJ2-1	14	TRBV20-1	TGCAGTGCCAAGCGGGGGGGAGGGGACAATGAGCAGTTCTTC	CSAKRGGGDNEQFF
TRBD2	.	TRBJ2-7	15	TRBV20-1	TGCAGTGCTAGAAAGGGAGGGGACCTCTACTACGAGCAGTACTTC	CSARKGGDLYYEQYF
.	.	TRBJ1-5	13	TRBV11-2	TGTGCCAGCGGGCAGGGAGAGGATCAGCCCCAGCATTTT	CASGQGEDQPQHF
.	.	TRBJ1-1	13	TRBV25-1	TGTGCCAGCAGTGAATCGGGCAGATTTGAAGCTTTCTTT	CASSESGRFEAFF
TRBD2	.	TRBJ2-1	14	TRBV20-1	TGCAGTACACGACTGGGGACTAGTGGCAATGAGCAGTTCTTC	CSTRLGTSGNEQFF
.	.	TRBJ2-5	12	TRBV6-1	TGTGCCAGCGGTCAGAGGTGGGAGACCCAGTACTTC	CASGQRWETQYF
.	.	TRBJ2-3	14	TRBV20-1	TGCAGTGCTCGCCGACAGGATAGCACAGATACGCAGTATTTT	CSARRQDSTDTQYF
TRBD1	.	TRBJ1-1	19	TRBV4-1	TGCGCCAGCAGCCAAGAGACAGGGTTGGCAGTGTATAAGAACACTGAAGCTTTCTTT	CASSQETGLAVYKNTEAFF
.	.	TRBJ1-1	12	TRBV28	TGTGCCAGCAGTTCAGGGGTGTCTGAAGCTTTCTTT	CASSSGVSEAFF
TRBD1	.	TRBJ1-2	15	TRBV30	TGTGCCTGGAGCCCTCCCCCGGGACAGGCGGAAGGCTACACCTTC	CAWSPPPGQAEGYTF
TRBD2	.	TRBJ2-1	13	TRBV5-1	TGCGCCAGCAGCTTGGGGCGGGAGGTTGAGCAGTTCTTC	CASSLGREVEQFF
.	.	TRBJ2-1	14	TRBV7-2	TGTGCCAGCAGATCGGGACTGACGTACAATGAGCAGTTCTTC	CASRSGLTYNEQFF
.	.	TRBJ2-7	13	TRBV12-3/TRBV12-4	TGTGCCAGCAGTTTGGCTGGTTCCTACGAGCAGTACTTC	CASSLAGSYEQYF
.	.	TRBJ2-5	13	TRBV12-3/TRBV12-4	TGTGCCAGCAGGGTGGGGGGGCGAGAGACCCAGTACTTC	CASRVGGRETQYF
.	.	TRBJ2-3	11	TRBV5-4	TGTGCCAGCAGCTTGTATGATACGCAGTATTTT	CASSLYDTQYF
TRBD2	.	TRBJ2-4	15	TRBV28	TGTGCCAGCAGTTCAGCCGGACTAGCGGGAGGCATTCAGTACTTC	CASSSAGLAGGIQYF
.	once	TRBJ1-5	15	TRBV5-6	TGTGCCAGCAGCTTGGTAGGTACGGGAAATCAGCCCCAGCATTTT	CASSLVGTGNQPQHF
.	.	TRBJ2-4	11	TRBV29-1	TGCAGCGTTGGAGGGACGGACATTCAGTACTTC	CSVGGTDIQYF
TRBD1	.	TRBJ1-1	15	TRBV7-9	TGTGCCAGCAGCCCCGGGCACAGGGGTGACACTGAAGCTTTCTTT	CASSPGHRGDTEAFF
.	once	TRBJ1-2	13	TRBV19	TGTGCCAGTGGGACGGAGGGGAACTATGGCTACACCTTC	CASGTEGNYGYTF
.	.	TRBJ2-2	14	TRBV9	TGTGCCAGCCGATCGACAGACAACACCGGGGAGCTGTTTTTT	CASRSTDNTGELFF
TRBD1	.	TRBJ1-4	15	TRBV5-1	TGCGCCAGCAGCTCGGGACAGGGGGGGAATGAAAAACTGTTTTTT	CASSSGQGGNEKLFF
.	.	TRBJ2-1	15	TRBV15	TGTGCCACCAGCCCCCACGGGCAGCAGGCCAATGAGCAGTTCTTC	CATSPHGQQANEQFF
.	.	TRBJ2-4	15	TRBV28	TGTGCCAGCAGCCCGGACGGGAAAGCCAAAAACATTCAGTACTTC	CASSPDGKAKNIQYF
TRBD1	.	TRBJ2-1	16	TRBV6-1	TGTGCCAGCAGAGAACGCGGGACAGGGATCTACAATGAGCAGTTCTTC	CASRERGTGIYNEQFF
.	once	TRBJ2-3	14	TRBV20-1	TGCAGTGCTACCCCGGGGGCCCCTCTGGATACGCAGTATTTT	CSATPGAPLDTQYF
.	.	TRBJ2-3	15	TRBV27	TGTGCCAGCAGTTTAGTGGAGGCCGGTAGGGATACGCAGTATTTT	CASSLVEAGRDTQYF
.	.	TRBJ2-1	14	TRBV24-1	TGTGCCACCAGTGATTTAAGGGTCCACAATGAGCAGTTCTTC	CATSDLRVHNEQFF
.	.	TRBJ1-2	15	TRBV12-3/TRBV12-4	TGTGCCAGCAGTCTCCGGGCCGCGGGGGACTATGGCTACACCTTC	CASSLRAAGDYGYTF
TRBD2	.	TRBJ2-3	18	TRBV4-1	TGCGCCAGCAGCCAAGATCTAGCGGGAGGGACAGGAACAGATACGCAGTATTTT	CASSQDLAGGTGTDTQYF
.	.	TRBJ2-7	14	TRBV7-7	TGTGCTAGCAGCCCAGCAGGGACTGCCCAGGAGCAGTACTTC	CASSPAGTAQEQYF
.	.	TRBJ1-2	15	TRBV7-3	TGTGCCAGCAGCTCTCAGGGCCCGCCGAATATAGGCTACACCTTC	CASSSQGPPNIGYTF
TRBD2	.	TRBJ2-1	16	TRBV19	TGTGCCAGTACCCCCGGACTAGCGGCGGGATACAATGAGCAGTTCTTC	CASTPGLAAGYNEQFF
.	once	TRBJ1-3	10	TRBV12-3/TRBV12-4	TGTGCCAGCAGTGAGAACACCATATATTTT	CASSENTIYF
.	.	TRBJ2-5	11	TRBV29-1	TGCAGCGAGAGGGATCGTGGGACCCAGTACTTC	CSERDRGTQYF
.	.	TRBJ2-5	17	TRBV9	TGTGCCAGCAGTCCGGGGGTCGGGACCGCGAGCTTGAAGACCCAGTACTTC	CASSPGVGTASLKTQYF
.	.	TRBJ2-6	15	TRBV12-3/TRBV12-4	TGTGCCAGCAGTTCCAGGGTCTCTGGGGCCAACGTCCTGACTTTC	CASSSRVSGANVLTF